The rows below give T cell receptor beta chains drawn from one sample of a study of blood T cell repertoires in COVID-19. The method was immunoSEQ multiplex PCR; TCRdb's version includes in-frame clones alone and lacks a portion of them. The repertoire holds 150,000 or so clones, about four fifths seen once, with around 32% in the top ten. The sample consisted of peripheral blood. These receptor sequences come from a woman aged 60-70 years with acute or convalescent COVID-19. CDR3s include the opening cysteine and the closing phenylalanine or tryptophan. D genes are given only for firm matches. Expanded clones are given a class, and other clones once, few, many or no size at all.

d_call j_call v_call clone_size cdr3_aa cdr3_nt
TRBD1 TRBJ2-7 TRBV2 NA CASSEAGDRYYEQYF TGTGCCAGCAGTGAAGCAGGGGACAGGTACTACGAGCAGTACTTC
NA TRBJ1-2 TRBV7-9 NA CASSLFWDPGLQNGYTF TGTGCCAGCAGCTTATTTTGGGACCCAGGACTACAGAATGGCTACACCTTC
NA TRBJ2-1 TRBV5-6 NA CASSRGTLNNEQFF TGTGCCAGCAGCCGCGGGACTCTCAACAATGAGCAGTTCTTC
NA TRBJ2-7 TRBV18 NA CASSREGSSYEQYF TGTGCCAGCTCACGGGAAGGGAGCTCCTACGAGCAGTACTTC
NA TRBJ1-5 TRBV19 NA CASSLDRDQPQHF TGTGCCAGTAGTCTAGACCGGGATCAGCCCCAGCATTTT
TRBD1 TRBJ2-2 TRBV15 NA CATRRYGTGDTGELFF TGTGCCACCAGGAGATACGGGACAGGGGACACCGGGGAGCTGTTTTTT
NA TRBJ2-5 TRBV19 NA CASSTSGKETQYF TGTGCCAGTAGTACCTCAGGAAAAGAGACCCAGTACTTC
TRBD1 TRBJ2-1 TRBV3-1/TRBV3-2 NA CASSPYKTGSNEQFF TGTGCCAGCAGCCCCTATAAGACAGGGTCGAATGAGCAGTTCTTC
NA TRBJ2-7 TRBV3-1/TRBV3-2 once CASSRVEGYLGSYEQYF TGTGCCAGCAGCCGCGTTGAGGGCTACCTGGGCTCTTACGAGCAGTACTTC
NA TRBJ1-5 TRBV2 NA CASSVQGLRGNQPQHF TGTGCCAGCAGTGTTCAGGGGCTGAGGGGCAATCAGCCCCAGCATTTT
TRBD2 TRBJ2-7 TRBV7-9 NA CASSSLHRLAGGYEQYF TGTGCCAGCAGCTCTCTCCACCGACTAGCGGGGGGGTACGAGCAGTACTTC
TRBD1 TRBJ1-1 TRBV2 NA CASREGQTNTEAFF TGTGCCAGCAGAGAGGGACAGACGAACACTGAAGCTTTCTTT
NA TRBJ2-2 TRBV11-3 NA CASSSSRGTGELFF TGTGCCAGCAGCTCCAGCAGGGGCACCGGGGAGCTGTTTTTT
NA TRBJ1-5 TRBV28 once CASRPDSNQPQHF TGTGCCAGCAGACCAGATAGCAATCAGCCCCAGCATTTT
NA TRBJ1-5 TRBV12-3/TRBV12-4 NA CASSPADNQPQHF TGTGCCAGCAGCCCCGCAGACAATCAGCCCCAGCATTTT
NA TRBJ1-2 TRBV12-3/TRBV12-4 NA CASAKGVSSGYTF TGTGCCAGCGCCAAGGGAGTATCGAGTGGCTACACCTTC
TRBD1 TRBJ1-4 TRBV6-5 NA CASRTGTGEEKLFF TGTGCCAGCAGGACCGGGACAGGGGAGGAAAAACTGTTTTTT
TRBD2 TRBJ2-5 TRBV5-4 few CASSAGLAGSETQYF TGTGCCAGCAGTGCGGGACTAGCGGGATCAGAGACCCAGTACTTC
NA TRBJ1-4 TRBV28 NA CASSSSALQGREKLFF TGTGCCAGCAGCTCCTCAGCCTTACAGGGCCGTGAAAAACTGTTTTTT
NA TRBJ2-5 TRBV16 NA CASSQGASKETQYF TGTGCCAGCAGCCAGGGGGCCTCAAAAGAGACCCAGTACTTC
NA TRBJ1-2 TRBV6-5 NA CASSYTFKTGTGYTF TGTGCCAGCAGTTACACCTTCAAAACAGGGACCGGCTACACCTTC
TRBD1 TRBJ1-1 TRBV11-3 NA CASSQPGQVNTEAFF TGTGCCAGCAGCCAGCCGGGACAGGTGAACACTGAAGCTTTCTTT
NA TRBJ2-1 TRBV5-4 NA CASSTRLNEQFF TGTGCCAGCAGCACGCGGCTCAATGAGCAGTTCTTC
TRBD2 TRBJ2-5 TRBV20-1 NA CSASLAGGTGETQYF TGCAGTGCTAGTTTAGCGGGGGGTACGGGAGAGACCCAGTACTTC
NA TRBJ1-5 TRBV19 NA CASSRLPGSDQPQHF TGTGCCAGTAGTCGACTACCCGGCTCGGATCAGCCCCAGCATTTT
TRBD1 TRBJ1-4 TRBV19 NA CASQGAPNEKLFF TGTGCCAGTCAGGGGGCACCTAATGAAAAACTGTTTTTT
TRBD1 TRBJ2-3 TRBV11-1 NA CASTHRGGTPTDTQYF TGTGCCAGCACCCACCGAGGGGGCACGCCTACAGATACGCAGTATTTT
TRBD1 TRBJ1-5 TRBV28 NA CASSPGQGGQPQHF TGTGCCAGCAGTCCGGGACAGGGGGGTCAGCCCCAGCATTTT
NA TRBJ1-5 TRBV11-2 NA CATAGGDNQPQHF TGTGCCACCGCGGGGGGAGACAATCAGCCCCAGCATTTT
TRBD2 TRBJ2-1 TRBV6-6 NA CASSNSGTSGRNEQFF TGTGCCAGCAGCAACTCCGGGACTAGCGGCAGGAATGAGCAGTTCTTC
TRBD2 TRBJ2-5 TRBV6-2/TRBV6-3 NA CASSYSLAGDLRETQYF TGTGCCAGCAGTTACTCGCTAGCGGGGGACCTCCGGGAGACCCAGTACTTC
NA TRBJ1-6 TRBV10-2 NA CASSESRQAGSPLHF TGCGCCAGCAGTGAGTCGCGTCAGGCCGGTTCACCCCTCCACTTT
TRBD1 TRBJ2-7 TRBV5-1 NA CASSLDIGRGLDEQYF TGCGCCAGCAGCTTGGACATTGGCAGGGGGCTAGACGAGCAGTACTTC
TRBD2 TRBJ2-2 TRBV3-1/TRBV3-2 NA CASSLNLAGGPGTGELFF TGTGCCAGCAGCCTAAATTTAGCGGGGGGGCCAGGGACCGGGGAGCTGTTTTTT
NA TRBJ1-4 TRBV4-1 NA CASSQGPPRGRGEKLFF TGCGCCAGCAGCCAAGGCCCCCCCAGGGGAAGGGGTGAAAAACTGTTTTTT
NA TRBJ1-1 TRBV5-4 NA CASSVDGRLLRAFF TGTGCCAGCAGCGTAGATGGCAGGTTACTTCGAGCTTTCTTT
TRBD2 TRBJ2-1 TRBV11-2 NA CASRGLGRAENEQFF TGTGCCAGCAGGGGGCTGGGGAGGGCTGAAAATGAGCAGTTCTTC
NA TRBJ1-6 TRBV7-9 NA CASSFQGNSPLHF TGTGCCAGCAGCTTCCAGGGGAATTCACCCCTCCACTTT
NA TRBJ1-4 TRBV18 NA CASSPTREKSNEKLFF TGTGCCAGCTCACCAACCCGGGAGAAGAGTAATGAAAAACTGTTTTTT
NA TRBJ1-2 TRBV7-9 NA CASSFSRQPANYGYTF TGTGCCAGCAGCTTTAGTCGACAGCCCGCTAACTATGGCTACACCTTC
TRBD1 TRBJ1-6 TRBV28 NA CASALSGQGNSPLHF TGTGCCAGCGCCCTCTCGGGACAGGGAAATTCACCCCTCCACTTT
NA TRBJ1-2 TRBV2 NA CASSDGSYGYTF TGTGCCAGCAGCGACGGGAGTTATGGCTACACCTTC
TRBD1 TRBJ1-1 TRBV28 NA CASSAPDRDKAFF TGTGCCAGCAGCGCTCCTGACAGGGATAAAGCTTTCTTT
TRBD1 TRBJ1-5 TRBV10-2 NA CASSTGGSQPQHF TGCGCCAGCAGCACAGGGGGCTCTCAGCCCCAGCATTTT
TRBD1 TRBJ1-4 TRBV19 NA CASSPPGQGDEKLFF TGTGCCAGTAGTCCCCCGGGACAGGGTGATGAAAAACTGTTTTTT
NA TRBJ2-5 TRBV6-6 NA CASNSERPETQYF TGTGCCAGCAATTCAGAGAGGCCGGAGACCCAGTACTTC
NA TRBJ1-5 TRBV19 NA CASSKDTSNQPQHF TGTGCCAGTAGTAAGGACACTAGCAATCAGCCCCAGCATTTT
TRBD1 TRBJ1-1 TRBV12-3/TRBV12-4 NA CASSLDRGRGAFF TGTGCCAGCAGTTTAGACAGGGGGCGAGGAGCTTTCTTT
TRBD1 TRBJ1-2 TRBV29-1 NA CSVGDRVSSGYTF TGCAGCGTCGGGGACAGGGTATCGAGCGGCTACACCTTC
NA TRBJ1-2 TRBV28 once CASSSDQGFYGYTF TGTGCCAGCAGTTCAGACCAGGGTTTTTATGGCTACACCTTC
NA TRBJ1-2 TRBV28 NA CASMGNYGYTF TGTGCCAGCATGGGCAACTATGGCTACACCTTC
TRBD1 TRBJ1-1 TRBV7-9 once CASSGSRDSPMNTEAFF TGTGCCAGCAGCGGAAGCCGGGACAGCCCGATGAACACTGAAGCTTTCTTT
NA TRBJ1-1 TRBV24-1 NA CATSDRRGGNTEAFF TGTGCCACCAGTGATCGGAGGGGTGGAAACACTGAAGCTTTCTTT
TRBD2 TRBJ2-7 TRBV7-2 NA CASSFGGGIPYEQYF TGTGCCAGCAGCTTTGGGGGGGGGATCCCCTACGAGCAGTACTTC
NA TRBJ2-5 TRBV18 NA CASSPDSQETQYF TGTGCCAGCTCACCCGACAGTCAAGAGACCCAGTACTTC
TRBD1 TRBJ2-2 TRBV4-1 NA CASSHYLQGASGELFF TGCGCCAGCAGCCATTACTTACAGGGGGCGAGCGGGGAGCTGTTTTTT
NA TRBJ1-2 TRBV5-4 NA CASSSREAWYGYTF TGTGCCAGCAGCTCGAGGGAGGCGTGGTATGGCTACACCTTC
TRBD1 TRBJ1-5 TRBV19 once CASSINQGGLQPQHF TGTGCCAGTAGTATAAATCAAGGGGGCCTTCAGCCCCAGCATTTT
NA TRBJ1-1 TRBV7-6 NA CASSSLDSRATEAFF TGTGCCAGCAGCTCTCTGGACAGTCGTGCTACTGAAGCTTTCTTT